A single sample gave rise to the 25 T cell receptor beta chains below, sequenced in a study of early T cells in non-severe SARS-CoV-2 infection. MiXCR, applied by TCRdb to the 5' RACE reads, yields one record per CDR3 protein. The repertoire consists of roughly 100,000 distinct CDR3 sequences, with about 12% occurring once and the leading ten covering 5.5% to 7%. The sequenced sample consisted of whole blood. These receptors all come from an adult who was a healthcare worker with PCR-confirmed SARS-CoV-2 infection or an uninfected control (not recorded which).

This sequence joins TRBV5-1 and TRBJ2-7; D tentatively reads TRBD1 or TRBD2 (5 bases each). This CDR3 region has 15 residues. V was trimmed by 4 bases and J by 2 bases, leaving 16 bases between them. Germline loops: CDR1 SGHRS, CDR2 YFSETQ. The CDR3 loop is CASSPRGTSTYEQYF. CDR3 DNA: TGCGCCAGCAGCCCGAGAGGGACGAGCACCTACGAGCAGTACTTC.

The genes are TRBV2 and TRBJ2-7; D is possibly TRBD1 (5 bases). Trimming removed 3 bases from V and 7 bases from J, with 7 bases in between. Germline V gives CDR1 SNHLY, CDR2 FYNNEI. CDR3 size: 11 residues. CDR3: CASSDPGEQYF. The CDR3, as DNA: TGTGCCAGCAGTGACCCAGGGGAGCAGTACTTC.

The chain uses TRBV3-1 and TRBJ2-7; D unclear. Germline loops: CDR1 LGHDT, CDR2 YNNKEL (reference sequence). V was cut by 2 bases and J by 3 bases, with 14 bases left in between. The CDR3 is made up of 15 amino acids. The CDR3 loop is CASSQRDKTIYEQYF. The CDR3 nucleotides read TGTGCCAGCAGCCAACGAGACAAGACCATCTACGAGCAGTACTTC.

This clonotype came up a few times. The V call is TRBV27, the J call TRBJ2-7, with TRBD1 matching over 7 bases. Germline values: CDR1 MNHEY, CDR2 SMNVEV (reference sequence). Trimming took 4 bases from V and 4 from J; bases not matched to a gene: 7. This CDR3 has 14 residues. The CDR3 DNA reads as TGTGCCAGCAGTTCTGGCAGGGGGTTGTACGAGCAGTACTTC. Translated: CASSSGRGLYEQYF.

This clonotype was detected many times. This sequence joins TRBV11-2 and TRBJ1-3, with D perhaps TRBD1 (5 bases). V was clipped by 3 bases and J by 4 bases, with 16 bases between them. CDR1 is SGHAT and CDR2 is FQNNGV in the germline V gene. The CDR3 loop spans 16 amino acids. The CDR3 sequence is CASSLGPGSAGNTIYF. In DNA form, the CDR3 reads TGTGCCAGCAGCTTGGGGCCAGGGAGCGCCGGAAACACCATATATTTT.

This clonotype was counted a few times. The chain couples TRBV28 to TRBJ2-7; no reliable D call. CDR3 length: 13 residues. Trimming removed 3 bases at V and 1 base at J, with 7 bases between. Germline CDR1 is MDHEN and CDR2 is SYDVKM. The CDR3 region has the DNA TGTGCCAGCAGTTTCGTAGCTTCCTACGAGCAGTACTTC. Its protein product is CASSFVASYEQYF.

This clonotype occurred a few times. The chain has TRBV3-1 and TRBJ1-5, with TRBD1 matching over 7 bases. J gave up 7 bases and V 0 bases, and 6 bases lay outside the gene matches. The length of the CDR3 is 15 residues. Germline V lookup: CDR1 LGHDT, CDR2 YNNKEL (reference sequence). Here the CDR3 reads CASSQDWTGSQPQHF. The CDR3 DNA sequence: TGTGCCAGCAGCCAAGATTGGACAGGTTCACAGCCCCAGCATTTT.

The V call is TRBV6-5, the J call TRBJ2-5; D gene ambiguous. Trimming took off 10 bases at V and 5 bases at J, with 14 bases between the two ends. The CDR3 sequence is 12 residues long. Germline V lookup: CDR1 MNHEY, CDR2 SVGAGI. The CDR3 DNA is TGTGCCACCTCGCCACACCCGGAGACCCAGTACTTC. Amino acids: CATSPHPETQYF.

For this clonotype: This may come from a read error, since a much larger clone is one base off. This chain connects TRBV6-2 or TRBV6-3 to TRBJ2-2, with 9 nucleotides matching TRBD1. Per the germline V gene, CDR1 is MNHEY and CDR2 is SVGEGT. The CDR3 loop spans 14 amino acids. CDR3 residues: CAGSETGGTGELFF. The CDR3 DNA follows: TGTGCCGGCAGTGAGACAGGGGGCACCGGGGAGCTGTTTTTT.

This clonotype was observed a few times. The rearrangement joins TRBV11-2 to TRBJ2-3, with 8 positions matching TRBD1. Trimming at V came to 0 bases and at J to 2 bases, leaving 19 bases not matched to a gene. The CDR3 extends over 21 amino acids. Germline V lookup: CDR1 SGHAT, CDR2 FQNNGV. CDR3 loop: CASSLEFWTGSRNPTTDTQYF. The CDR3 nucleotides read TGTGCCAGCAGCTTAGAATTTTGGACAGGGAGTAGGAACCCAACCACAGATACGCAGTATTTT.

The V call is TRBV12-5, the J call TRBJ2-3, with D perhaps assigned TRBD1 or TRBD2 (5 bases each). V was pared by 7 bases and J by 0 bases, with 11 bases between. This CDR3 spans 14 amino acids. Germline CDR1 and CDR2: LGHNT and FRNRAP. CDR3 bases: TGTGCTAGTGCCCGGGACGTTAGCACAGATACGCAGTATTTT. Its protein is CASARDVSTDTQYF.

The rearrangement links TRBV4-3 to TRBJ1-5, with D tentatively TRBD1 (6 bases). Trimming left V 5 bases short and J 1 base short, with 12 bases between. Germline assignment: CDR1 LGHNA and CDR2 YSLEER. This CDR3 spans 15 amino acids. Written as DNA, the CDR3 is TGCGCCAGCAGCGTAGACAGGCTAAGCAATCAGCCCCAGCATTTT. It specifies CASSVDRLSNQPQHF.

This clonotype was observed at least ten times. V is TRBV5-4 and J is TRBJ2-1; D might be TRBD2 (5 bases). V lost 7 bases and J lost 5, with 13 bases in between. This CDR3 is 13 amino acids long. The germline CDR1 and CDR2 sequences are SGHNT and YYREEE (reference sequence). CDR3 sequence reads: CASFRVGDNEQFF. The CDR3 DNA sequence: TGTGCCAGCTTCCGGGTCGGGGACAATGAGCAGTTCTTC.

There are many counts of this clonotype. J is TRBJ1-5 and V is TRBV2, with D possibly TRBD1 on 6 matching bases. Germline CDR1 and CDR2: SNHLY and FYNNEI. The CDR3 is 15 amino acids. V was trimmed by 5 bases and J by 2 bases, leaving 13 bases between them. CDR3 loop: CASSPQGRGNQPQHF. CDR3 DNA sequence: TGTGCCAGCAGTCCACAGGGTAGGGGCAATCAGCCCCAGCATTTT. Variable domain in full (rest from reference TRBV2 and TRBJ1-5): EPEVTQTPSHQVTQMGQEVILRCVPISNHLYFYWYRQILGQKVEFLVSFYNNEISEKSEIFDDQFSVERPDGSNFTLKIRSTKLEDSAMYFCASSPQGRGNQPQHFGDGTRLSIL.

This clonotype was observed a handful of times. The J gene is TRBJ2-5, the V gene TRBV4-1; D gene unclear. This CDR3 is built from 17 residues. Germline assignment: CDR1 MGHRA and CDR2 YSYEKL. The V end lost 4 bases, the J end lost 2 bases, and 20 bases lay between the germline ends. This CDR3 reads CASSLYPPRQLQETQYF. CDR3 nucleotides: TGCGCCAGCAGCCTCTACCCCCCCCGGCAGTTACAAGAGACCCAGTACTTC.

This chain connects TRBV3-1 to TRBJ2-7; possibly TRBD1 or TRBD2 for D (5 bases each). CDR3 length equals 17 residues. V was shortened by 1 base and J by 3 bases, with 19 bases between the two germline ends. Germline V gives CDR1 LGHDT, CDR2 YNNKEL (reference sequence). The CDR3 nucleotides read TGTGCCAGCAGCCAAGCCTCGGGACCCGCAACTTTCTACGAGCAGTACTTC. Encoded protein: CASSQASGPATFYEQYF.

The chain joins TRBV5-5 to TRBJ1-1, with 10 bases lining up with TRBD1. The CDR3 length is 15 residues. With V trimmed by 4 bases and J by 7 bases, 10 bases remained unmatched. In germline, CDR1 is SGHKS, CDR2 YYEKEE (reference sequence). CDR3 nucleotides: TGTGCCAGCAGCCCGGGACAGGGGTGGGTCAGTGAAGCTTTCTTT. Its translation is CASSPGQGWVSEAFF. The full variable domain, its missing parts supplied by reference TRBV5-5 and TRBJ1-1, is DAGVTQSPTHLIKTRGQQVTLRCSPISGHKSVSWYQQVLGQGPQFIFQYYEKEERGRGNFPDRFSARQFPNYSSELNVNALLLGDSALYLCASSPGQGWVSEAFFGQGTRLTVV.

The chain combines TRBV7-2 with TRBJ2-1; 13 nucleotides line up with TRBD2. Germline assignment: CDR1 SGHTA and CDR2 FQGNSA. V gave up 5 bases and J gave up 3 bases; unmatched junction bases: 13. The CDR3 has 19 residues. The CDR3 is CASSEGLAGISGDYNEQFF. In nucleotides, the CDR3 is TGTGCCAGCAGCGAGGGACTAGCGGGAATCTCGGGGGACTACAATGAGCAGTTCTTC.

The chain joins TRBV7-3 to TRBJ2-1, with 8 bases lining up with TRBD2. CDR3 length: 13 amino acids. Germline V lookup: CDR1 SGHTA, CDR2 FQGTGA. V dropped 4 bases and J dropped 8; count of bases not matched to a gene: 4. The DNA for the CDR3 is TGTGCCAGCAGCTCCGGACTAGCCGATGAGCAGTTCTTC. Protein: CASSSGLADEQFF.

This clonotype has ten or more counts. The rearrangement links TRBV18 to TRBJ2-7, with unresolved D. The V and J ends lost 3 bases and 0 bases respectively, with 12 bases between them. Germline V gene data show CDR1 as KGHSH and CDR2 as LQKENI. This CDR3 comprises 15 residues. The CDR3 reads CASSPPQQDSYEQYF. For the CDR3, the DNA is TGTGCCAGCTCACCCCCACAGCAGGACTCCTACGAGCAGTACTTC.

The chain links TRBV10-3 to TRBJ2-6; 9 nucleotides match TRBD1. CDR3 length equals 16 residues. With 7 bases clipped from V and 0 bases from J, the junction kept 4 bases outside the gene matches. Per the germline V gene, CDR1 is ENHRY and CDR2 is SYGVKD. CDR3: CAITRDRASGANVLTF. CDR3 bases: TGTGCCATCACAAGGGACAGGGCCTCTGGGGCCAACGTCCTGACTTTC.

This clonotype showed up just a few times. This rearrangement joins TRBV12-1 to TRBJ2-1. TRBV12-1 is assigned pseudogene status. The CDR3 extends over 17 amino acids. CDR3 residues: CASSCRSGYHPYNEQFF. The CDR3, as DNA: TGTGCCAGCAGCTGCCGTAGTGGGTACCATCCCTACAATGAGCAGTTCTTC.

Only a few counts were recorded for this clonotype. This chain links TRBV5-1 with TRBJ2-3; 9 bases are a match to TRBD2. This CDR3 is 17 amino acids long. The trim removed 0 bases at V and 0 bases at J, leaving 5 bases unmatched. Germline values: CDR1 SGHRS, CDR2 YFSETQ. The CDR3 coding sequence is TGCGCCAGCAGCTTGGTCGGGACTAGCAAAAGCACAGATACGCAGTATTTT. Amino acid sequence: CASSLVGTSKSTDTQYF.

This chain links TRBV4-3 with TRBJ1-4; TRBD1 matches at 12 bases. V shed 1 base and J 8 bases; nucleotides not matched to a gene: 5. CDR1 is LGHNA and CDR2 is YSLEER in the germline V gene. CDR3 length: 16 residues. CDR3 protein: CASSQGRGTGGEKLFF. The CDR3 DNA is TGCGCCAGCAGCCAAGGAAGAGGGACAGGGGGCGAAAAACTGTTTTTT.

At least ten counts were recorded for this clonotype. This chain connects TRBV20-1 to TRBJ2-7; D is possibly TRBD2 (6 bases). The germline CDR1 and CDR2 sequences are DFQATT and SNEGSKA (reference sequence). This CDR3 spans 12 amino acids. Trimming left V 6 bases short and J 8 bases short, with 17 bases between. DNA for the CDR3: TGCAGTGCCCGTCGGGAGTCCCTCCAGCAGTACTTC. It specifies CSARRESLQQYF.